This T cell receptor (beta chain) was captured in a study of technical replicates of blood from a few donors. The junction had 5 bases not matched to a gene; V was cut back by 5 bases and J by 0 bases. Germline loops: CDR1 SNHLY, CDR2 FYNNEI. The length of the CDR3 is 15 residues. Using immunoSEQ multiplex PCR, the repertoire was profiled, and TCRdb retains in-frame clones only, with some absent. Of about 70,000 clones in the sample, around 97% are singletons; the top ten hold approximately 0.2%. The sample consisted of T cells isolated from PBMCs. The receptor was isolated from a human donor in good health. V and J are TRBV2 and TRBJ2-3; TRBD1 matches 7 bases. The CDR3 coding sequence is TGTGCCAGCAGTAAAGGGACAGTAAGCACAGATACGCAGTATTTT. Translation gives CASSKGTVSTDTQYF. The full variable domain, its missing parts supplied by reference TRBV2 and TRBJ2-3, is EPEVTQTPSHQVTQMGQEVILRCVPISNHLYFYWYRQILGQKVEFLVSFYNNEISEKSEIFDDQFSVERPDGSNFTLKIRSTKLEDSAMYFCASSKGTVSTDTQYFGPGTRLTVL.